Below, 13 T cell receptor beta chains from the same sample are listed, as sequenced in a study of blood T cell repertoires in COVID-19. The table came from immunoSEQ multiplex PCR; TCRdb's copy has only in-frame clones and leaves some out. Of a few hundred thousand clones listed, 65% to 85% are singletons. The specimen sequenced was PBMCs or T cells enriched from blood (not recorded which). These receptors all stem from a woman between 55 and 75 years old who had recovered from COVID-19.

The CDR3: CASSSSRGGNSPLHF. The CDR3 DNA is TGTGCCAGCAGCTCCTCTAGGGGAGGGAATTCACCCCTCCACTTT. The rearrangement joins TRBV7-9 to TRBJ1-6; D is possibly TRBD1 (5 bases). The CDR3 length is 15 residues. Germline CDR1 SEHNR, CDR2 FQNEAQ (reference sequence). Trimming shortened V by 4 bases and J by 7 bases, and 14 bases separated the two germline ends. Full variable domain (outside the CDR3, taken from reference TRBV7-9 and TRBJ1-6): DTGVSQNPRHKITKRGQNVTFRCDPISEHNRLYWYRQTLGQGPEFLTYFQNEAQLEKSRLLSDRFSAERPKGSFSTLEIQRTEQGDSAMYLCASSSSRGGNSPLHFGNGTRLTVT.

V is TRBV10-3 and J is TRBJ1-2; perhaps TRBD1 as D (5 bases). Trimming pared 4 bases from V and 1 base from J, leaving 10 bases between. CDR3 length: 14 amino acids. Germline CDR1 reads ENHRY; CDR2 reads SYGVKD. CDR3 in amino acids: CAISGTGDNYGYTF. CDR3 DNA: TGTGCCATCAGTGGCACAGGAGATAACTATGGCTACACCTTC.

This chain uses TRBV6-5 with TRBJ1-3; perhaps TRBD1 as D (5 bases). The V end lost 0 bases, the J end lost 4 bases, and 13 bases lay between the germline ends. The CDR3 covers 16 residues. CDR1 and CDR2 (germline): MNHEY, SVGAGI. CDR3 sequence: CASSYSTLGGGNTIYF. In DNA form, the CDR3 reads TGTGCCAGCAGTTACTCGACGCTCGGGGGGGGAAACACCATATATTTT.

CDR3 bases: TGTGCCAGCAGTGAGACAGGGGGATACTCTGGAAACACCATATATTTT. This encodes CASSETGGYSGNTIYF. This chain joins TRBV6-1 and TRBJ1-3; TRBD1 agrees at 9 bases. The trim removed 3 bases at V and 0 bases at J, leaving 3 bases unmatched. The CDR3 runs 16 residues. The germline V gene encodes CDR1 MNHNS and CDR2 SASEGT.

The V and J genes are TRBV7-2 and TRBJ1-3, with D unclear. The CDR3 length is 16 residues. Trimming removed 1 base at V and 0 bases at J, with 10 bases between. Germline V gene lookup returns CDR1 SGHTA and CDR2 FQGNSA. The chain's CDR3 is CASSLGTPLSGNTIYF. The DNA of the CDR3 is TGTGCCAGCAGCTTAGGTACTCCTCTCTCTGGAAACACCATATATTTT. The full variable domain, rest sourced from reference TRBV7-2 and TRBJ1-3, is GAGVSQSPSNKVTEKGKDVELRCDPISGHTALYWYRQSLGQGLEFLIYFQGNSAPDKSGLPSDRFSAERTGGSVSTLTIQRTQQEDSAVYLCASSLGTPLSGNTIYFGEGSWLTVV.

This clone has more than one count but fewer than ten. This chain joins TRBV7-9 and TRBJ1-5; 7 bases line up with TRBD1. Per the germline V gene, CDR1 is SEHNR and CDR2 is FQNEAQ (reference sequence). Trimming at V came to 4 bases and at J to 3 bases, leaving 3 bases not matched to a gene. The CDR3 has 14 residues. Here the CDR3 DNA reads TGTGCCAGCAGCTCACAGGGGAACAATCAGCCCCAGCATTTT. It encodes CASSSQGNNQPQHF.

This clone showed up just a few times. The gene calls are TRBV9 and TRBJ1-2; tentatively, D is TRBD1 (5 bases). CDR3 length: 14 residues. CDR1 SGDLS and CDR2 YYNGEE come from the germline V gene. V lost 3 bases and J 6 bases, leaving 15 bases between the germline ends. The CDR3: CASSEDNRGHGYTF. CDR3 in DNA: TGTGCCAGCAGCGAGGATAATAGGGGCCATGGCTACACCTTC. Variable domain in full (rest from reference TRBV9 and TRBJ1-2): DSGVTQTPKHLITATGQRVTLRCSPRSGDLSVYWYQQSLDQGLQFLIQYYNGEERAKGNILERFSAQQFPDLHSELNLSSLELGDSALYFCASSEDNRGHGYTFGSGTRLTVV.

There are a few counts of this clone. The genes are TRBV19 and TRBJ1-6; 9 positions agree with TRBD1. V was clipped by 6 bases and J by 9 bases; unmatched bases: 9. Germline loops: CDR1 LNHDA, CDR2 SQIVND (reference sequence). The length of the CDR3 is 15 residues. DNA for the CDR3: TGTGCCAGTAGCAACCAGAGGGACAGGGTTTCACCCCTCCACTTT. It yields the protein CASSNQRDRVSPLHF.

The chain has TRBV11-2 and TRBJ2-4; 9 positions agree with TRBD2. V dropped 4 bases and J dropped 3; count of bases not matched to a gene: 10. From germline, CDR1 is SGHAT and CDR2 FQNNGV. The CDR3 is made up of 17 amino acids. The CDR3 loop reads CASSSPGLADHKNIQYF. CDR3 nucleotides: TGTGCCAGCAGCTCCCCGGGACTAGCAGATCACAAAAACATTCAGTACTTC.

This chain links TRBV6-5 with TRBJ2-7; 12 bases line up with TRBD1. Germline CDR1 and CDR2: MNHEY and SVGAGI. V gave up 0 bases and J gave up 5 bases; unmatched junction bases: 5. This CDR3 contains 16 residues. This CDR3 reads CASSYSYGTGGHEQYF. The CDR3 DNA reads TGTGCCAGCAGTTACTCTTACGGGACAGGGGGCCACGAGCAGTACTTC.

The CDR3 DNA reads as TGTGCCAGCAGCCCACGAACTAGCGGCAAAAATGAGCAGTTCTTC. As protein: CASSPRTSGKNEQFF. The chain carries TRBV3-1 (or the pseudogene TRBV3-2) and TRBJ2-1; TRBD2 agrees at 8 bases. The ends lost 4 bases at V and 7 bases at J; junction bases unmatched: 9. Germline values: CDR1 LGHDT, CDR2 YNNKEL (reference sequence). The CDR3 has 15 amino acids.

The chain employs TRBV5-5 and TRBJ2-1, with TRBD1 matching 10 bases. Per germline, CDR1 SGHKS and CDR2 YYEKEE (reference sequence). The CDR3 runs 15 residues. V shed 4 bases and J 4 bases; nucleotides not matched to a gene: 5. The DNA of the CDR3 is TGTGCCAGCAGCGTCCGGGACAGGGGATACAATGAGCAGTTCTTC. It translates to CASSVRDRGYNEQFF.

CDR3 in DNA: TGTGCCAGCAGCCAAGTAATCGGCCCCGGGCAGCCCCAGCATTTT. As protein: CASSQVIGPGQPQHF. The chain is built from TRBV3-1 (or the pseudogene TRBV3-2) and TRBJ1-5; no firm D call. Germline V gene data show CDR1 as LGHDT and CDR2 as YNNKEL (reference sequence). The CDR3 has 15 amino acids. The ends were cut back, 1 base at V and 7 bases at J, with 14 bases in the middle.